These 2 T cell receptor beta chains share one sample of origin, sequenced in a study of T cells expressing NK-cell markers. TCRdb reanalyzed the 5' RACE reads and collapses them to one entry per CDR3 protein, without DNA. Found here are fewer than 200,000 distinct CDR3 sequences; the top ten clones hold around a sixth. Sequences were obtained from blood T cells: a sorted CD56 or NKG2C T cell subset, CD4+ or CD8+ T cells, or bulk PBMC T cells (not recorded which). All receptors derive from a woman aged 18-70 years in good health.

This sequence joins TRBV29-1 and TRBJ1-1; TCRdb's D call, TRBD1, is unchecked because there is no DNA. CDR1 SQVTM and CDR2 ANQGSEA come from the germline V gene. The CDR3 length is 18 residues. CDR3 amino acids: CSAEPMSGVISGSREAFF.

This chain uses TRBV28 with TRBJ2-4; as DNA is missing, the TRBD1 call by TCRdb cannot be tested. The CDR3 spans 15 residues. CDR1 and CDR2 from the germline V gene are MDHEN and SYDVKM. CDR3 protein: CASSFSGTAKNIQYF.